These 12 T cell receptor beta chains were sequenced from one sample in a study of blood T cell repertoires in COVID-19. Method: immunoSEQ multiplex PCR; TCRdb's copy keeps in-frame clones and lacks some. The sample yields 150,000 to 200,000 clones, 80% to 85% seen once. Sequencing used PBMCs or T cells enriched from blood (not recorded which). These receptors originate from a man in his 70s who had been exposed to COVID-19.

The rearrangement links TRBV14 to TRBJ2-6; D is ambiguous. V lost 0 bases, J lost 0 bases, and 6 bases lay in between. Germline values: CDR1 SGHDN, CDR2 FVKESK. CDR3 length: 16 residues. The CDR3 bases are TGTGCCAGCAGCCAAGACCGACACTCTGGGGCCAACGTCCTGACTTTC. It encodes CASSQDRHSGANVLTF.

The genes are TRBV29-1 and TRBJ2-7, with a weak D call TRBD1 (6 bases). CDR1 and CDR2 (germline): SQVTM, ANQGSEA. The CDR3 totals 14 residues. Trimming took 2 bases from V and 2 from J, leaving 13 bases between them. CDR3 in amino acids: CSVESSGVTYEQYF. The CDR3 nucleotides read TGCAGCGTTGAATCTTCAGGGGTAACCTACGAGCAGTACTTC.

The gene calls are TRBV3-1 (or the pseudogene TRBV3-2) and TRBJ2-7; D possibly corresponds to TRBD1 (6 bases). The CDR3 has 16 residues. Germline CDR1 and CDR2: LGHDT and YNNKEL (reference sequence). Between the trimmed V and J ends, which lost 1 base and 0 bases, there was a span of 13 bases. CDR3 amino acids: CASSQAFRGSSYEQYF. The CDR3 DNA is TGTGCCAGCAGCCAAGCATTCAGGGGAAGCTCCTACGAGCAGTACTTC.

V and J are TRBV19 and TRBJ2-1, with 8 bases lining up with TRBD1. The length of the CDR3 is 14 residues. Germline values: CDR1 LNHDA, CDR2 SQIVND (reference sequence). CDR3 sequence reads: CASRTGNTYNEQFF. Here the CDR3 DNA reads TGTGCTAGCCGGACAGGGAATACTTACAATGAGCAGTTCTTC.

The chain is built from TRBV5-1 and TRBJ2-7; unclear D gene. Looked up from germline, CDR1 is SGHRS and CDR2 is YFSETQ. The V gene lost 6 bases and the J gene lost 2 bases, with 6 bases spanning the gap. The CDR3 length is 11 residues. CDR3 in amino acids: CASTSAYEQYF. The DNA of the CDR3 is TGCGCCAGCACTTCAGCCTACGAGCAGTACTTC.

V and J are TRBV19 and TRBJ1-1; D not certain. CDR1 LNHDA and CDR2 SQIVND come from the germline V gene (reference sequence). The CDR3 length is 14 residues. V lost 7 bases to trimming and J lost 5 bases, with 17 bases between them. CDR3 residues: CASISRELVTEAFF. CDR3 bases: TGTGCCAGTATTTCGAGGGAACTGGTAACTGAAGCTTTCTTT.

The rearrangement links TRBV6-5 to TRBJ2-3; TRBD2 matches at 7 bases. The CDR3 spans 15 residues. V gave up 2 bases and J gave up 1 base; unmatched junction bases: 3. Germline V gives CDR1 MNHEY, CDR2 SVGAGI. This chain's CDR3 is CASSYGLAGTDTQYF. The DNA of the CDR3 is TGTGCCAGCAGTTACGGGCTAGCGGGCACAGATACGCAGTATTTT.

This clone was detected a few times. The chain's CDR3 is CASSQAGAGADGYTF. The CDR3, as DNA: TGTGCCAGCAGCCAAGCAGGGGCAGGGGCGGATGGCTACACCTTC. The chain carries TRBV7-9 and TRBJ1-2; a possible D gene is TRBD1 (6 bases). The CDR3 is 15 residues long. Germline assignment: CDR1 SEHNR and CDR2 FQNEAQ (reference sequence). V lost 5 bases and J lost 6, with 19 bases in between.

This clone came up a few times. CDR3 sequence: CASSLVGRSEQYF. CDR3 coding DNA: TGTGCCAGCAGCTTGGTGGGGCGAAGCGAGCAGTACTTC. V is TRBV5-6 and J is TRBJ2-7, with D possibly matching TRBD1 (5 bases). This CDR3 is 13 amino acids long. Trimming removed 0 bases at V and 6 bases at J, with 10 bases between. Germline V gene sequence: CDR1 SGHDT, CDR2 YYEEEE. Full variable domain (rest looked up from reference TRBV5-6 and TRBJ2-7): DAGVTQSPTHLIKTRGQQVTLRCSPKSGHDTVSWYQQALGQGPQFIFQYYEEEERQRGNFPDRFSGHQFPNYSSELNVNALLLGDSALYLCASSLVGRSEQYFGPGTRLTVT.

This clone was seen just once. This chain connects TRBV11-3 to TRBJ2-4, with a weak D call TRBD2 (6 bases). Trimming left V 3 bases short and J 2 bases short, with 8 bases between. This CDR3 contains 14 residues. Germline CDR1 is SGHNT and CDR2 is YENEEA. This CDR3 reads CASSFGGPKNIQYF. The DNA of the CDR3 is TGTGCCAGCAGCTTCGGGGGACCCAAAAACATTCAGTACTTC.

The chain carries TRBV27 and TRBJ1-5; no definite D call. Germline V gene lookup returns CDR1 MNHEY and CDR2 SMNVEV (reference sequence). V lost 4 bases and J lost 9, with 16 bases in between. The CDR3 has 14 amino acids. The CDR3 DNA reads TGTGCCAGCAGTTCACCGGGTTTCTCGGGGCCCCAGCATTTT. It is translated as CASSSPGFSGPQHF.

The chain recombines TRBV19 with TRBJ2-1; a weak D match, TRBD1 (5 bases). CDR1 is LNHDA and CDR2 is SQIVND in the germline V gene (reference sequence). Trimming left V 3 bases short and J 8 bases short, with 8 bases between. This CDR3 comprises 12 residues. CDR3 sequence (DNA): TGTGCCAGTAGTATGATAGGGGATGAGCAGTTCTTC. It specifies CASSMIGDEQFF.